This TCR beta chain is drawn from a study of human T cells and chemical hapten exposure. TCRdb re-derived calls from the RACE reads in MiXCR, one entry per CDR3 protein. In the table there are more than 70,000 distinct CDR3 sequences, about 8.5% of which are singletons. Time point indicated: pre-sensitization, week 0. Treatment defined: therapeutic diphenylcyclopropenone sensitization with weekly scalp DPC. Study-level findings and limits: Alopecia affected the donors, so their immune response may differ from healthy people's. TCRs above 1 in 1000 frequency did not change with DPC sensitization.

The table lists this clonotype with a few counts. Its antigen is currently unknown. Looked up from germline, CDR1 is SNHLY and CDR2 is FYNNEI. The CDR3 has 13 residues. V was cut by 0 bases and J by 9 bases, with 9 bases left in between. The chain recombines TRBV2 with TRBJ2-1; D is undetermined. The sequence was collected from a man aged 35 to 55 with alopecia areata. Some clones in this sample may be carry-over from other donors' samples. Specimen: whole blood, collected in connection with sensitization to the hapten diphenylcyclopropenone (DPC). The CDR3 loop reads CASSEAVGREQFF. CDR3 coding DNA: TGTGCCAGCAGTGAAGCGGTTGGGCGTGAGCAGTTCTTC.